These 3 T cell receptor beta chains were sequenced from one sample in a study of OX40 agonist ivuxolimab in advanced cancers. Produced via immunoSEQ multiplex PCR; TCRdb's table is partial and in-frame only. The sample holds about 73,000 clones, 75% to 90% seen once. The sample here was CD4+ or CD8+ T cells sorted from blood, taken in a trial of the OX40 agonist ivuxolimab. These receptors were obtained from an adult with an advanced solid tumor such as melanoma, head and neck, liver or kidney cancer.

The chain carries TRBV7-9 and TRBJ2-2; no clear D gene. Germline V gene sequence: CDR1 SEHNR, CDR2 FQNEAQ (reference sequence). The V end was cut by 5 bases, the J end by 3 bases, with 7 bases between. The CDR3 is made up of 13 amino acids. This chain's CDR3 is CASSQRYTGELFF. DNA for the CDR3: TGTGCCAGCAGCCAAAGATACACCGGGGAGCTGTTTTTT.

CDR3 in amino acids: CASSETSGVTYEQYF. The CDR3, as DNA: TGTGCCAGCAGTGAAACTAGCGGGGTTACCTACGAGCAGTACTTC. The rearrangement links TRBV2 to TRBJ2-7, with 10 bases fitting TRBD2. CDR3 length: 15 amino acids. Germline CDR1 is SNHLY and CDR2 is FYNNEI. With 2 bases clipped from V and 2 bases from J, the junction kept 3 bases outside the gene matches.

The chain employs TRBV7-2 and TRBJ2-2; 9 bases are a match to TRBD1. V lost 8 bases to trimming and J lost 8 bases; unmatched junction nucleotides: 12. Germline V CDR1 and CDR2: SGHTA, FQGNSA. The length of the CDR3 is 15 residues. CDR3 sequence reads: CASESGTGLSGELFF. The CDR3 nucleotides are TGTGCCAGCGAGTCCGGGACAGGGCTTTCGGGGGAGCTGTTTTTT.